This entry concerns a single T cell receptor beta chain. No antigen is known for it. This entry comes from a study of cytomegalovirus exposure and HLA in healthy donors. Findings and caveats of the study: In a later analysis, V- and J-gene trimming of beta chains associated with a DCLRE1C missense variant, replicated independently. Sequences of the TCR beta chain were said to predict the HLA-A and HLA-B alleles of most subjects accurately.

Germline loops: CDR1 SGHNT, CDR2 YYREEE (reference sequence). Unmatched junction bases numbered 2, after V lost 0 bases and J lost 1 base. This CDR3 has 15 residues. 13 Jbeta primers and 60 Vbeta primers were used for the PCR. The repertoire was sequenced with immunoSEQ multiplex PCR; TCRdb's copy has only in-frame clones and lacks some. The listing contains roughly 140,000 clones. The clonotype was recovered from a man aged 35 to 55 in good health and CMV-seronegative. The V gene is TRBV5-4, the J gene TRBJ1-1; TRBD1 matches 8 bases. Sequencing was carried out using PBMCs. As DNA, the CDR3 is TGTGCCAGCAGCTTGGCTGGACAGGGGAACACTGAAGCTTTCTTT. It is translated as CASSLAGQGNTEAFF.